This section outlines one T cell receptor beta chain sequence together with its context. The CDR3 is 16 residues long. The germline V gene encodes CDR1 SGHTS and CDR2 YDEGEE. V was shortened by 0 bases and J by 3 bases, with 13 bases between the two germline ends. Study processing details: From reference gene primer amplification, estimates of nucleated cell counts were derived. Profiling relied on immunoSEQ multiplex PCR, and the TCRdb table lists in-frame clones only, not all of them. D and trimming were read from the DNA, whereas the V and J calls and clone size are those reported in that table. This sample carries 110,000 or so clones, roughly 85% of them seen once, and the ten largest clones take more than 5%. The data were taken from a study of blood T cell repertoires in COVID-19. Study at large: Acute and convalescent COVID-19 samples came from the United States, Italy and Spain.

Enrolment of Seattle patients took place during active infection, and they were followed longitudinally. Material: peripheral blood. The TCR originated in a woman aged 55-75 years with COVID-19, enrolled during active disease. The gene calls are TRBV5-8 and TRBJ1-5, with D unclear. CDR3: CASSLAQGGTNQPQHF. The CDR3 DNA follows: TGTGCCAGCAGCTTGGCCCAAGGAGGAACCAATCAGCCCCAGCATTTT. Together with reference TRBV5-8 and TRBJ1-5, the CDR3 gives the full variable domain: EAGVTQSPTHLIKTRGQQATLRCSPISGHTSVYWYQQALGLGLQFLLWYDEGEERNRGNFPPRFSGRQFPNYSSELNVNALELEDSALYLCASSLAQGGTNQPQHFGDGTRLSIL.